This T cell receptor (beta chain) was identified during a study of T cell responses to AZD1222 COVID-19 vaccine. This CDR3 is built from 15 residues. The germline V gene encodes CDR1 SGHTA and CDR2 FQGTGA. V gave up 5 bases and J gave up 0 bases; unmatched junction bases: 3. General study points: Donors, mostly white British, included more females; clonal diversity was possibly underestimated. Nearly half of spike-specific TCRs reportedly target variant regions that are unmutated in the B.1.351 and B.1.1.7 variants.

Generated by immunoSEQ multiplex PCR, the TCRdb table keeps only in-frame clones and is missing some. The data contain tens of thousands of clones, approximately 90% of them singletons. This clone was counted once. Antigen: not known. The material was peripheral blood, obtained on day 0 of AZD1222 vaccination. V is TRBV7-3 and J is TRBJ2-3; TRBD1 agrees at 9 bases. The TCR originated in an adult in good health. This chain's CDR3 is CASSPGQGSTDTQYF. DNA of the CDR3: TGTGCCAGCAGCCCCGGACAGGGGAGCACAGATACGCAGTATTTT.